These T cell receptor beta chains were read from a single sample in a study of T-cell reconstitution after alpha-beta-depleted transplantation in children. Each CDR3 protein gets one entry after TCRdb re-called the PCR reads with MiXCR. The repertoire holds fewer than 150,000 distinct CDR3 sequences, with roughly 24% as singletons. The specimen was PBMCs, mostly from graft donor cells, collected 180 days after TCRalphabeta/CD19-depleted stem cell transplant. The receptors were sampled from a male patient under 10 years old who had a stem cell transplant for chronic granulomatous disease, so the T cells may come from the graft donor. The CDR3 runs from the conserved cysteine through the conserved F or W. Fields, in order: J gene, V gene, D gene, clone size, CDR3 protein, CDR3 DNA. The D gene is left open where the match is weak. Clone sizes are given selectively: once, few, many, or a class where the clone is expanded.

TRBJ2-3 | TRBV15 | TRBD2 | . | CATSRSIGTSGTDTQYF | TGTGCCACCAGCAGATCAATCGGGACTAGCGGGACAGATACGCAGTATTTT
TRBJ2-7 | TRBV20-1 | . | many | CSARLGQSPYEQYF | TGCAGTGCTAGACTTGGACAGTCCCCCTACGAGCAGTACTTC
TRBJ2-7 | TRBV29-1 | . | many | CSVVPGVDEQYF | TGCAGCGTTGTCCCCGGGGTCGACGAGCAGTACTTC
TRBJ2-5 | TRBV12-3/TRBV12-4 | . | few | CASSDMGGQQETQYF | TGTGCCAGCAGTGACATGGGGGGCCAACAAGAGACCCAGTACTTC
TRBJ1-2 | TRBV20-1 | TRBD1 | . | CSARDLTGVGYGYTF | TGCAGTGCTAGAGATCTTACAGGGGTAGGGTATGGCTACACCTTC
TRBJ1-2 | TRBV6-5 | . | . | CASSSRTQIYGYTF | TGTGCCAGCAGTTCCAGGACACAGATCTATGGCTACACCTTC
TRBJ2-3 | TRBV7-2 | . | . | CASSSSGGGTQYF | TGTGCCAGCAGCTCTTCCGGGGGCGGTACGCAGTATTTT
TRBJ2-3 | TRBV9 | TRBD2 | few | CASSVARLAGAPDTQYF | TGTGCCAGCAGCGTAGCTCGTCTAGCGGGAGCCCCAGATACGCAGTATTTT
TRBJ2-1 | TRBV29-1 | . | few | CSVAALARYNEQFF | TGCAGCGTTGCGGCTCTAGCGAGGTACAATGAGCAGTTCTTC
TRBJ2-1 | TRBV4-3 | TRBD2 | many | CASSQERRLAGVNNEQFF | TGCGCCAGCAGCCAAGAAAGGAGACTAGCGGGAGTCAACAATGAGCAGTTCTTC
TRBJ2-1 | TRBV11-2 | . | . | CASSLYPRGSGKYNEQFF | TGTGCCAGCAGCTTATATCCGAGGGGTAGCGGTAAATACAATGAGCAGTTCTTC
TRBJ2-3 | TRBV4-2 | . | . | CASSAGPTDTQYF | TGTGCCAGCAGCGCGGGACCTACAGATACGCAGTATTTT
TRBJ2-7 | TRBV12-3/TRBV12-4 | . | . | CASSLGDRKGLVTYEQYF | TGTGCCAGCAGTCTCGGGGACAGGAAGGGACTAGTAACCTACGAGCAGTACTTC
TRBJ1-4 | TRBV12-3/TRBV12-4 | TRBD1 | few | CASSVLTGRKEKLFF | TGTGCCAGCAGTGTCTTGACAGGGCGGAAGGAAAAACTGTTTTTT
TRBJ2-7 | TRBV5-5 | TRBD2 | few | CASSSRTSGAYEQYF | TGTGCCAGCAGCTCTCGGACTAGCGGGGCCTATGAGCAGTACTTC
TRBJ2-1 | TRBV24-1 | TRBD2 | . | CATSDPSGRKHEQFF | TGTGCCACCAGTGACCCTAGCGGGAGGAAGCATGAGCAGTTCTTC
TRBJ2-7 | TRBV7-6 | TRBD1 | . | CASRPGQGRAEQYF | TGTGCCAGCAGGCCGGGACAGGGGCGGGCCGAGCAGTACTTC
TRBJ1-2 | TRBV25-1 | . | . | CASSEAYKGYTF | TGTGCCAGCAGTGAGGCCTACAAGGGCTACACCTTC
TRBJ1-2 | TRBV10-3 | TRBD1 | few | CAIKTPGTGYGYTF | TGTGCCATCAAGACTCCCGGGACAGGCTATGGCTACACCTTC
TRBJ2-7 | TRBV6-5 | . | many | CASSHTGKNYDEQYF | TGTGCCAGCAGCCATACAGGGAAGAACTACGACGAGCAGTACTTC
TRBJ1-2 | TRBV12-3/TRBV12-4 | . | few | CASSLNHDYGYTF | TGTGCCAGCAGTTTAAACCACGACTATGGCTACACCTTC
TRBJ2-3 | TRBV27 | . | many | CASSSQNTQYF | TGTGCCAGCAGTTCCCAGAATACGCAGTATTTT
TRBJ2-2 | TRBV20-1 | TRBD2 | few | CSARFFVGLAGDGPGELFF | TGCAGTGCTAGGTTTTTCGTGGGACTAGCGGGAGATGGTCCCGGGGAGCTGTTTTTT
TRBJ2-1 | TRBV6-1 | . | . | CASSETYNEQFF | TGTGCCAGCAGTGAAACTTACAATGAGCAGTTCTTC
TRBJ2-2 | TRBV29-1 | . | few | CSVLQTNTGELFF | TGCAGCGTCCTCCAGACGAACACCGGGGAGCTGTTTTTT
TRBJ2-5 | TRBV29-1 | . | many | CSVVGAVPQETQYF | TGCAGCGTTGTGGGAGCGGTACCCCAAGAGACCCAGTACTTC
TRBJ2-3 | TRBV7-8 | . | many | CASSLAGVADTQYF | TGTGCCAGCAGCTTAGCGGGGGTAGCAGATACGCAGTATTTT
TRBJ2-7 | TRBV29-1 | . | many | CSAQKGGGFSYEQYF | TGCAGCGCCCAAAAGGGTGGGGGGTTCTCCTACGAGCAGTACTTC
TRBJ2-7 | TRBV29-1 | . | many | CSVEGELGTYEQYF | TGCAGCGTTGAGGGAGAATTAGGCACCTACGAGCAGTACTTC
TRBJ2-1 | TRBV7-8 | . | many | CASSHRDNRNEQFF | TGTGCCAGCAGCCACCGGGACAACCGCAATGAGCAGTTCTTC